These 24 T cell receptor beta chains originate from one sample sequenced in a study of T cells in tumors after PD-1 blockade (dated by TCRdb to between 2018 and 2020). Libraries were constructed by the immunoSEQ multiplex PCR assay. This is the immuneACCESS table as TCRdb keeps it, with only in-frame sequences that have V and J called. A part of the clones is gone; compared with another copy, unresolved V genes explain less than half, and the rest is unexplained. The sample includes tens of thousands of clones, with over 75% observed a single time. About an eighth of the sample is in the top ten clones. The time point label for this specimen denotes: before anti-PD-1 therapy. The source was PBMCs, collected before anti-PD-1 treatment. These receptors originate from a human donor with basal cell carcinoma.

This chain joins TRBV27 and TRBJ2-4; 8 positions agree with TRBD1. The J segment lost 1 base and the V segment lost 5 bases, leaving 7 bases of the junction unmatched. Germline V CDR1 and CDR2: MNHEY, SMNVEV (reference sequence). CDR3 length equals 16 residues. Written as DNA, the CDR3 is TGTGCCAGCAGTGGACAGGGAGTCTCGGCCAAAAACATTCAGTACTTC. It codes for CASSGQGVSAKNIQYF.

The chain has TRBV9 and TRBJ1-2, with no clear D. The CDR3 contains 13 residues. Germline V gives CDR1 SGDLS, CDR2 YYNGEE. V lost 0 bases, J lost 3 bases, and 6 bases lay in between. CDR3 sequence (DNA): TGTGCCAGCAGCGTAGAGAGTCACTATGGCTACACCTTC. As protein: CASSVESHYGYTF.

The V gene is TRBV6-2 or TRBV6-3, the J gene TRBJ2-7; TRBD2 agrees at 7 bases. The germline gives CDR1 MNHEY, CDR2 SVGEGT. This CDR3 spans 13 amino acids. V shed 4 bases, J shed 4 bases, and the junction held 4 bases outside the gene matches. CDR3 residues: CASSSLAEYEQYF. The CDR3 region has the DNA TGTGCCAGCAGTTCCCTAGCGGAGTACGAGCAGTACTTC.

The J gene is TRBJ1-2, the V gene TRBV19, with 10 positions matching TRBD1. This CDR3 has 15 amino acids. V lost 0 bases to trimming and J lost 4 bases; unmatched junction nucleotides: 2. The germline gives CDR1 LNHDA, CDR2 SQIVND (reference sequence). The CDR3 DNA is TGTGCCAGTAGTATAGAGGGACAGGGGACCTATGGCTACACCTTC. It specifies CASSIEGQGTYGYTF.

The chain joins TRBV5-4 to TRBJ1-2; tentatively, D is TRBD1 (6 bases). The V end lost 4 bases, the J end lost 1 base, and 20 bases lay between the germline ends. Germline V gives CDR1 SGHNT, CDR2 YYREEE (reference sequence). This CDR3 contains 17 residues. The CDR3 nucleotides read TGTGCCAGCAGCGGGACGATGCGACAGGAGGTTAACTATGGCTACACCTTC. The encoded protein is CASSGTMRQEVNYGYTF. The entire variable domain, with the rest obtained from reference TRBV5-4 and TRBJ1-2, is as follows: ETGVTQSPTHLIKTRGQQVTLRCSSQSGHNTVSWYQQALGQGPQFIFQYYREEENGRGNFPPRFSGLQFPNYSSELNVNALELDDSALYLCASSGTMRQEVNYGYTFGSGTRLTVV.

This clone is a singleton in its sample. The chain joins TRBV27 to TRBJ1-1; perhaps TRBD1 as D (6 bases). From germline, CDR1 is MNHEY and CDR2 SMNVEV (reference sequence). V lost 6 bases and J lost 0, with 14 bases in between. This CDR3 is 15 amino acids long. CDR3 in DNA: TGTGCCAGCAGGCCCGGGACACCCCTGAACACTGAAGCTTTCTTT. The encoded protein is CASRPGTPLNTEAFF.

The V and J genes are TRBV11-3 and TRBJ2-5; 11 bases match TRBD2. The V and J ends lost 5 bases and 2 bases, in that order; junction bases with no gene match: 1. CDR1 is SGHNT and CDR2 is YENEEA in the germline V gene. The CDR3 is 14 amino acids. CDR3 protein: CASSRLAGQETQYF. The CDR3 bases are TGTGCCAGCAGCCGACTAGCGGGACAAGAGACCCAGTACTTC.

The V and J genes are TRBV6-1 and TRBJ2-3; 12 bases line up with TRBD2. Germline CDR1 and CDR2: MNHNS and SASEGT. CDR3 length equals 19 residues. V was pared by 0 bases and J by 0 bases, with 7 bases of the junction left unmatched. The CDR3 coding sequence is TGTGCCAGCAGTGAAGCCGGACTAGCGGGGCCTACTAGCACAGATACGCAGTATTTT. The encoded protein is CASSEAGLAGPTSTDTQYF.

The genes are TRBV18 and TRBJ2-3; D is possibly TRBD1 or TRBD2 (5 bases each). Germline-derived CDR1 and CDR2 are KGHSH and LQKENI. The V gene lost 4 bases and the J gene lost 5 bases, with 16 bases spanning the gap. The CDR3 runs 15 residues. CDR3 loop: CASSQPGTHLDTQYF. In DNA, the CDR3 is TGTGCCAGCTCACAACCCGGGACCCACTTAGATACGCAGTATTTT.

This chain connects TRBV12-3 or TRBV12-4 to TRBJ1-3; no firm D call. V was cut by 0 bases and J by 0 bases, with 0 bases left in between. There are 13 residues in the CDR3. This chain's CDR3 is CASSLASGNTIYF. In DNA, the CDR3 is TGTGCCAGCAGTTTAGCCTCTGGAAACACCATATATTTT.

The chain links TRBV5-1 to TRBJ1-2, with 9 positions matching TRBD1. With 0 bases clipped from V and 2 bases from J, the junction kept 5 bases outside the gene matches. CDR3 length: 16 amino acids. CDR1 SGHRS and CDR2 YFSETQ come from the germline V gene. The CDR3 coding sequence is TGCGCCAGCAGCTTGGGCCTCGGACAGGGGAACTATGGCTACACCTTC. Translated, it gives CASSLGLGQGNYGYTF.

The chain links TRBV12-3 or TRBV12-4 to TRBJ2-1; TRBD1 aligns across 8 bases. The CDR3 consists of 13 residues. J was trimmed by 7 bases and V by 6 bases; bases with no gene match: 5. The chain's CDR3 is CASRAGGGNEQFF. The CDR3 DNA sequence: TGTGCCAGCAGGGCAGGGGGCGGGAATGAGCAGTTCTTC.

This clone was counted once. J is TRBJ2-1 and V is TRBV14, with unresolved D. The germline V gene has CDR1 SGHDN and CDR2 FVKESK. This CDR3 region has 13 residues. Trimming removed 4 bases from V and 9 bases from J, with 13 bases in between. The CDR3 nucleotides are TGTGCCAGCAGCCTTGAAGGTGCCAGTGAGCAGTTCTTC. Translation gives CASSLEGASEQFF.

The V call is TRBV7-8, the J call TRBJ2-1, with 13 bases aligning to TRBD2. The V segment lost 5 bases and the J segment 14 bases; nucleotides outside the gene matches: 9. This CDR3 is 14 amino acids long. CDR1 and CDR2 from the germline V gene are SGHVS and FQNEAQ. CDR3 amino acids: CASSNPGLAGKKFF. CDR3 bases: TGTGCCAGCAGCAACCCGGGACTAGCGGGGAAGAAGTTCTTC.

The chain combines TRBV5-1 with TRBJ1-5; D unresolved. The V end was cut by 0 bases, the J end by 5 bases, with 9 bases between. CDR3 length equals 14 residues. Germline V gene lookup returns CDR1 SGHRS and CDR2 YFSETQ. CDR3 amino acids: CASSLGDADQPQHF. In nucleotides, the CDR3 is TGCGCCAGCAGCTTGGGAGACGCCGATCAGCCCCAGCATTTT.

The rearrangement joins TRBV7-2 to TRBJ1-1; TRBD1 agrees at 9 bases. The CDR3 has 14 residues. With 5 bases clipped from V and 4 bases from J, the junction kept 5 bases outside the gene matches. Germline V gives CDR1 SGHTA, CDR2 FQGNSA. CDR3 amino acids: CASSVRQGVTEAFF. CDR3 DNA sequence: TGTGCCAGCAGCGTACGACAGGGGGTCACTGAAGCTTTCTTT.

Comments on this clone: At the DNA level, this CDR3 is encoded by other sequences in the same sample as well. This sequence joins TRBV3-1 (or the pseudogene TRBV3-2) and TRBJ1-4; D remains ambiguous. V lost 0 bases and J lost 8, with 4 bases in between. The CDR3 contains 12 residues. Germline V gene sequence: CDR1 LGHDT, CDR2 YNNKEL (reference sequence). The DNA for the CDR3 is TGTGCCAGCAGCCAAGAGGGGGAAAAACTGTTTTTT. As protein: CASSQEGEKLFF.

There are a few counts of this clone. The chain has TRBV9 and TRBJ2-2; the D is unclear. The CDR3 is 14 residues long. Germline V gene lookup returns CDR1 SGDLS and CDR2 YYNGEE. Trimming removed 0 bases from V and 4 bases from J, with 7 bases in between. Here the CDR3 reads CASSVGVGTGELFF. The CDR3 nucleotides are TGTGCCAGCAGCGTAGGGGTAGGCACCGGGGAGCTGTTTTTT.

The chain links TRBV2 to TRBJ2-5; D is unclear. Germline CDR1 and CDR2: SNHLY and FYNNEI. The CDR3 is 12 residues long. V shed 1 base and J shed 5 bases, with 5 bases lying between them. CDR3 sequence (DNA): TGTGCCAGCAGTGAAGGGGGTGAGACCCAGTACTTC. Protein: CASSEGGETQYF.

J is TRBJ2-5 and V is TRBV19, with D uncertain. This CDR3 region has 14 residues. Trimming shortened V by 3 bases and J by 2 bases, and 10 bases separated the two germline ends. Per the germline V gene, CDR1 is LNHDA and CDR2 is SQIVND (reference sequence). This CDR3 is CASSILGRQETQYF. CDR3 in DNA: TGTGCCAGTAGTATTTTGGGCAGGCAAGAGACCCAGTACTTC.

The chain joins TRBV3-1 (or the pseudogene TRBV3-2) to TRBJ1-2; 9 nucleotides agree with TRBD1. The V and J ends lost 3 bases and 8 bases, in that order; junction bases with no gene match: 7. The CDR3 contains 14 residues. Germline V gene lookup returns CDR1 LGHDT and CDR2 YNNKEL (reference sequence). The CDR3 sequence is CASSQLQGAGGYTF. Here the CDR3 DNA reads TGTGCCAGCAGCCAGCTACAGGGGGCGGGGGGCTACACCTTC.

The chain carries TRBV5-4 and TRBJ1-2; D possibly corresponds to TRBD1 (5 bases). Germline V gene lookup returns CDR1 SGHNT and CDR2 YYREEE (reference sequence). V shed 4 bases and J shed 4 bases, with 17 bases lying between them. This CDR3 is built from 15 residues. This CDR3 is CASSPRQTWSYGYTF. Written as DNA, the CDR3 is TGTGCCAGCAGCCCAAGACAGACGTGGAGCTATGGCTACACCTTC.

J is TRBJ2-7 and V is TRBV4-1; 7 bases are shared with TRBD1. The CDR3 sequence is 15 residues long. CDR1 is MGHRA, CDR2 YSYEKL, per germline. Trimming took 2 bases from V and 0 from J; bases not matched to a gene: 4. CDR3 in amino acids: CASSQYRDSSYEQYF. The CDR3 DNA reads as TGCGCCAGCAGCCAATACCGGGACAGCTCCTACGAGCAGTACTTC.

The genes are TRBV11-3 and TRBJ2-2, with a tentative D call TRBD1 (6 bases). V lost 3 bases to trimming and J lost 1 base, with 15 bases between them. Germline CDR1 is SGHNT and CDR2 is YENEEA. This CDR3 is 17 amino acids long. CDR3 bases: TGTGCCAGCAGCTTTAGTTTTGGGGGACAGAACACCGGGGAGCTGTTTTTT. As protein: CASSFSFGGQNTGELFF.